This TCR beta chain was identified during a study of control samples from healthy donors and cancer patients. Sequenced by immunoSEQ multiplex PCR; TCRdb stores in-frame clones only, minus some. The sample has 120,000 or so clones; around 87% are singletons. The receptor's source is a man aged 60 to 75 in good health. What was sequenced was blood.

CDR3 in amino acids: CASSSSSAANFYGYTF. CDR3 sequence (DNA): TGTGCCAGCAGCTCTTCCTCCGCAGCGAACTTCTATGGCTACACCTTC. V and J are TRBV7-2 and TRBJ1-2, with unresolved D. V was shortened by 4 bases and J by 4 bases, with 19 bases between the two germline ends. CDR1 is SGHTA, CDR2 FQGNSA, per germline. The CDR3 totals 16 residues.